This T cell receptor (beta chain) is from a study of regulatory T cells in long-lasting Graves disease. Through Arm-PCR of CDR3 regions and iRepertoire HTBI primers, TCR beta libraries were built. TCRdb independently ran MiXCR on the multiplex PCR reads; one entry per CDR3 protein. The sample lists about 460,000 distinct CDR3 sequences, roughly 15% occurring once. Time point given: newly diagnosed GD, antithyroid drugs for less than 3 months. The authors made the TCR library using RNA they extracted from PBMCs. In each case, Graves' disease was diagnosed per American Thyroid Association guidelines. The CDR3 sequence is 16 residues long. Germline V CDR1 and CDR2: LGHNA, YNFKEQ. Trimming left V 2 bases short and J 6 bases short, with 17 bases between. This same sample was also part of a study on T cells in Graves' hyperthyroidism and ophthalmopathy. This second study notes: The study enrolled patients aged 18 to 65 with newly diagnosed hyperthyroidism of under 2 months' duration.

Sequencing was performed on peripheral blood mononuclear cells (PBMCs), taken at new diagnosis, from a patient treated with antithyroid drugs. J is TRBJ1-5 and V is TRBV4-2; a possible D gene is TRBD1 (5 bases). This TCR was recovered from a woman aged 45-59 years with Graves disease. The CDR3 DNA reads as TGTGCCAGCAGCCAAAAGATGGATGAAAGGGGTCAGCCCCAGCATTTT. This encodes CASSQKMDERGQPQHF.